Described below is a single T cell receptor beta chain sequence and its context. The target antigen is unknown. 13 Jbeta primers and 60 Vbeta primers were used for the PCR. Assay: immunoSEQ multiplex PCR; the TCRdb copy retains only in-frame clones and omits some. The sample contains some 100,000 clones, around 72% of which appear only once. The CDR3 is 15 residues long. V lost 0 bases to trimming and J lost 4 bases; unmatched junction nucleotides: 6. Germline lookup yields CDR1 SGHNT and CDR2 YENEEA. This entry belongs to a study of cytomegalovirus exposure and HLA in healthy donors. General observations from the study: According to the study, some 160 TCR beta chains were cytomegalovirus-associated.

Input material: PBMCs. This receptor was obtained from a male donor in good health and CMV-seropositive. J is TRBJ2-7 and V is TRBV11-3; TRBD1 aligns across 7 bases. CDR3 protein: CASSLDPGQKYEQYF. Here the CDR3 DNA reads TGTGCCAGCAGCTTAGACCCGGGACAGAAGTACGAGCAGTACTTC.